What follows are 30 T cell receptor beta chains derived from one specimen sequenced in a study of blood T cell repertoires in COVID-19. Libraries were prepared by immunoSEQ multiplex PCR; TCRdb keeps only in-frame clonotypes and omits some of them. The table has roughly 150,000 clones, roughly nine tenths seen once. The sequenced sample consisted of peripheral blood. Receptors were obtained from a human donor in a cohort sampled during active COVID-19.

This chain joins TRBV9 and TRBJ1-4, with 7 bases matching TRBD1. The CDR3 extends over 15 amino acids. CDR1 and CDR2 (germline): SGDLS, YYNGEE. The V gene end was trimmed by 3 bases and the J gene end by 5 bases; junction bases not matched to a gene: 7. The CDR3 spells CASSGQGGRNEKLFF. The DNA of the CDR3 is TGTGCCAGCAGCGGCCAGGGGGGAAGGAATGAAAAACTGTTTTTT. Filled out from reference TRBV9 and TRBJ1-4, the complete variable domain reads DSGVTQTPKHLITATGQRVTLRCSPRSGDLSVYWYQQSLDQGLQFLIQYYNGEERAKGNILERFSAQQFPDLHSELNLSSLELGDSALYFCASSGQGGRNEKLFFGSGTQLSVL.

J is TRBJ2-5 and V is TRBV5-1; TRBD2 aligns across 12 bases. This CDR3 is built from 24 residues. CDR1 SGHRS and CDR2 YFSETQ come from the germline V gene. V lost 1 base and J lost 5; bases outside the gene matches: 30. CDR3 sequence (DNA): TGCGCCAGCAGCTTGCCTCTCGGACAGCTCCCAGCTAGCGGGAGGGCCTCTGTCTCGGAGACCCAGTACTTC. It encodes CASSLPLGQLPASGRASVSETQYF.

This clone was counted a few times. The rearrangement joins TRBV3-1 (or the pseudogene TRBV3-2) to TRBJ2-1, with TRBD1 as a possible D gene (5 bases). Germline values: CDR1 LGHDT, CDR2 YNNKEL (reference sequence). The CDR3 contains 13 residues. Trimming cost V 1 base and J 6 bases, with 7 bases left between them. The CDR3: CASSQARGNEQFF. The CDR3 DNA follows: TGTGCCAGCAGCCAAGCTAGGGGCAATGAGCAGTTCTTC.

This clone was picked up one time. The V call is TRBV28, the J call TRBJ1-2; a possible D gene is TRBD1 (5 bases). Deletions cut 1 base from V and 5 bases from J, with 11 bases between. The CDR3 length is 14 residues. Germline V gene data show CDR1 as MDHEN and CDR2 as SYDVKM. This CDR3 reads CASSLFGGWYGYTF. The DNA for the CDR3 is TGTGCCAGCAGTTTATTCGGGGGATGGTATGGCTACACCTTC.

The CDR3 DNA reads TGTGCCAGCAGTCCTGGGGGCAGGGGGCACGAAGCTTTCTTT. It encodes CASSPGGRGHEAFF. The rearrangement uses TRBV28 and TRBJ1-1, with TRBD1 identical over 8 bases. There are 14 residues in the CDR3. V was pared by 5 bases and J by 8 bases, with 10 bases of the junction left unmatched. Germline CDR1 MDHEN, CDR2 SYDVKM. The full variable domain, rest sourced from reference TRBV28 and TRBJ1-1, is DVKVTQSSRYLVKRTGEKVFLECVQDMDHENMFWYRQDPGLGLRLIYFSYDVKMKEKGDIPEGYSVSREKKERFSLILESASTNQTSMYLCASSPGGRGHEAFFGQGTRLTVV.

V usage is TRBV23-1 and J usage is TRBJ2-3; D unclear. TRBV23-1 is an open reading frame, and its role is uncertain. The V end was cut by 5 bases, the J end by 3 bases, with 12 bases between. The CDR3 runs to 14 residues. CDR3 in amino acids: CASSEMSFTDTQYF. In nucleotides, the CDR3 is TGCGCCAGCAGTGAAATGAGTTTTACAGATACGCAGTATTTT.

V is TRBV12-3 or TRBV12-4 and J is TRBJ1-3; D is possibly TRBD1 (5 bases). This CDR3 is 13 amino acids long. The V end was cut by 3 bases, the J end by 8 bases, with 11 bases between. CDR3 residues: CASSLGGGDTIYF. DNA of the CDR3: TGTGCCAGCAGTTTGGGGGGAGGGGACACCATATATTTT.

This chain uses TRBV10-2 with TRBJ1-2; perhaps TRBD1 as D (5 bases). V was pared by 5 bases and J by 5 bases, with 18 bases between. The germline CDR1 and CDR2 sequences are WSHSY and SAAADI. This CDR3 is built from 15 residues. In DNA form, the CDR3 reads TGCGCCAGCAGTCCCGGGAGGGGATATCAGTATGGCTACACCTTC. As protein: CASSPGRGYQYGYTF.

The V and J genes are TRBV7-8 and TRBJ2-3, with D hard to call. V lost 7 bases and J 0 bases, leaving 11 bases between the germline ends. CDR1 SGHVS and CDR2 FQNEAQ come from the germline V gene. The CDR3 is made up of 14 amino acids. CDR3 nucleotides: TGTGCCAGCACCCGAGCCCCGAGCACAGATACGCAGTATTTT. Translated, it gives CASTRAPSTDTQYF.

This clone is a singleton in its sample. The V and J genes are TRBV3-1 (or the pseudogene TRBV3-2) and TRBJ2-2; 8 positions agree with TRBD1. Per the germline V gene, CDR1 is LGHDT and CDR2 is YNNKEL (reference sequence). The CDR3 covers 15 residues. V trimming: 4 bases; J trimming: 3 bases; junction bases outside the gene matches: 4. The CDR3 region has the DNA TGTGCCAGCAGCCGGGGACAGGTGCACACCGGGGAGCTGTTTTTT. Its translation: CASSRGQVHTGELFF.

This clone has just a few counts. The DNA of the CDR3 is TGCGCCAGCAGTCAATCGAGGGGGCAAGAGACCCAGTACTTC. Translating gives CASSQSRGQETQYF. J is TRBJ2-5 and V is TRBV23-1; possibly TRBD1 for D (6 bases). TRBV23-1 is treated as an ORF (open reading frame) with a function not yet certain. This CDR3 is 14 amino acids long. The germline V and J ends were trimmed by 0 bases and 2 bases, with 7 bases remaining between them.

The V gene is TRBV18, the J gene TRBJ2-2, with TRBD2 as a possible D gene (6 bases). Trimming pared 6 bases from V and 5 bases from J, leaving 10 bases between. This CDR3 comprises 13 residues. The germline gives CDR1 KGHSH, CDR2 LQKENI. The CDR3 loop is CASSEGSTGELFF. The DNA for the CDR3 is TGTGCCAGCTCGGAGGGGTCGACCGGGGAGCTGTTTTTT.

The chain joins TRBV18 to TRBJ1-4; D is possibly TRBD1 (5 bases). The CDR3 has 15 residues. Trimming shortened V by 0 bases and J by 6 bases, and 11 bases separated the two germline ends. Per germline, CDR1 KGHSH and CDR2 LQKENI. The CDR3 region is CASSPPGGTHEKLFF. The CDR3 DNA sequence: TGTGCCAGCTCACCACCAGGAGGGACCCATGAAAAACTGTTTTTT.

The CDR3 coding sequence is TGTGCCAGCAGCCAAGGGCGGGGGGGTTCCTACGAGCAGTACTTC. This codes for CASSQGRGGSYEQYF. This chain joins TRBV3-1 (or the pseudogene TRBV3-2) and TRBJ2-5, with 9 bases matching TRBD2. The last part of the DNA fits TRBJ2-7 better; the J call may be wrong. The CDR3 extends over 15 amino acids. Germline-derived CDR1 and CDR2 are LGHDT and YNNKEL (reference sequence).

The chain has TRBV2 and TRBJ2-7, with D tentatively TRBD2 (5 bases). V was clipped by 1 base and J by 3 bases, with 13 bases between them. The germline V gene encodes CDR1 SNHLY and CDR2 FYNNEI. This CDR3 comprises 15 residues. For the CDR3, the DNA is TGTGCCAGCAGTGAAGGGACGGGAATTAGCTACGAGCAGTACTTC. Translation gives CASSEGTGISYEQYF.

The chain recombines TRBV15 with TRBJ1-1; possibly TRBD1 for D (5 bases). This CDR3 region has 15 residues. Germline CDR1 reads LNHNV; CDR2 reads YYDKDF (reference sequence). V lost 5 bases and J 2 bases, leaving 15 bases between the germline ends. CDR3 nucleotide sequence: TGTGCCACCAGCTTAAGCACCAGGGAAAACACTGAAGCTTTCTTT. Translation: CATSLSTRENTEAFF.

Only a few counts were recorded for this clone. The rearrangement links TRBV7-2 to TRBJ1-2, with D maybe TRBD1 (5 bases). Trimming removed 8 bases from V and 4 bases from J, with 20 bases in between. This CDR3 spans 15 amino acids. Looked up from germline, CDR1 is SGHTA and CDR2 is FQGNSA. This CDR3 reads CASSGRQGSTYGYTF. The DNA for the CDR3 is TGTGCCAGCTCGGGTAGGCAGGGCTCTACCTATGGCTACACCTTC.

The chain is built from TRBV12-2 and TRBJ2-7; TRBD2 is the table's D call, not checked against the DNA. TRBV12-2 is marked as a pseudogene. CDR3 length: 18 amino acids. In DNA, the CDR3 is TGTGCAAGTCGCCGAACTAGCGGGAGAGTGGCGGGCTCCTACGAGCAGTACTTC. Amino acid sequence: CASRRTSGRVAGSYEQYF.

The genes are TRBV6-5 and TRBJ1-2, with a tentative D call TRBD1 (5 bases). Deletions cut 6 bases from V and 8 bases from J, with 10 bases between. The CDR3 is made up of 11 amino acids. Germline assignment: CDR1 MNHEY and CDR2 SVGAGI. CDR3 loop: CASRQGRGYTF. The CDR3, as DNA: TGTGCCAGCAGGCAGGGAAGGGGCTACACCTTC.

CDR3 loop: CASSVVGGGPETQYF. CDR3 in DNA: TGTGCCAGCAGCGTAGTGGGGGGAGGGCCTGAGACCCAGTACTTC. V usage is TRBV9 and J usage is TRBJ2-5; 7 bases match TRBD2. This CDR3 is 15 amino acids long. Trimming took 0 bases from V and 5 from J; bases not matched to a gene: 7. Germline V gene data show CDR1 as SGDLS and CDR2 as YYNGEE.

The chain links TRBV12-3 or TRBV12-4 to TRBJ2-7, with D maybe TRBD1 (5 bases). V was cut by 5 bases and J by 2 bases, with 7 bases left in between. The CDR3 extends over 12 amino acids. The CDR3 reads CASSQTAYEQYF. Written as DNA, the CDR3 is TGTGCCAGCAGTCAGACAGCCTACGAGCAGTACTTC.

V usage is TRBV6-5 and J usage is TRBJ2-7; possibly TRBD2 for D (6 bases). The CDR3 is 15 amino acids. The germline V and J ends were trimmed by 4 bases and 2 bases, with 15 bases remaining between them. The germline V gene has CDR1 MNHEY and CDR2 SVGAGI. CDR3 coding DNA: TGTGCCAGCAGTTGGGATGGTAGCGGAACCTACGAGCAGTACTTC. Translation: CASSWDGSGTYEQYF.

The chain links TRBV6-5 to TRBJ2-7; weak D call: TRBD2 (6 bases). Trimming removed 6 bases from V and 2 bases from J, with 11 bases in between. The CDR3 totals 13 residues. Germline CDR1 and CDR2: MNHEY and SVGAGI. CDR3 in DNA: TGTGCCAGCAGGGGGGACTCTACCTACGAGCAGTACTTC. Amino acid sequence: CASRGDSTYEQYF.

V and J are TRBV20-1 and TRBJ1-5; the D is unclear. Germline-derived CDR1 and CDR2 are DFQATT and SNEGSKA (reference sequence). The CDR3 sequence is 15 residues long. V was cut by 3 bases and J by 0 bases, with 12 bases left in between. The CDR3 bases are TGCAGTGCTAGTAAACAGACCCATAGCAATCAGCCCCAGCATTTT. This gives the protein CSASKQTHSNQPQHF.

J is TRBJ2-7 and V is TRBV11-3, with 12 bases matching TRBD2. CDR1 SGHNT and CDR2 YENEEA come from the germline V gene. The CDR3 is 14 residues long. Trimming cost V 1 base and J 5 bases; bases outside gene matches: 0. CDR3 in amino acids: CASSLGLAGDEQYF. CDR3 bases: TGTGCCAGCAGCTTAGGACTAGCGGGAGACGAGCAGTACTTC.

The CDR3 spells CAWSGRGGTGSNQPQHF. The CDR3 DNA reads TGTGCCTGGAGTGGTCGGGGGGGGACGGGGAGCAATCAGCCCCAGCATTTT. The chain uses TRBV30 and TRBJ1-5; D may be TRBD1 (5 bases). V was clipped by 1 base and J by 1 base, with 17 bases between them. This CDR3 region has 17 residues. From germline, CDR1 is GTSNPN and CDR2 SVGIG (reference sequence).

The rearrangement joins TRBV4-2 to TRBJ2-1; 9 bases map to TRBD1. Germline CDR1 reads LGHNA; CDR2 reads YNFKEQ. The CDR3 sequence is 16 residues long. The V gene end was trimmed by 3 bases and the J gene end by 3 bases; junction bases not matched to a gene: 6. CDR3 sequence reads: CASSHPGQGIYNEQFF. CDR3 bases: TGTGCCAGCAGCCACCCGGGACAGGGTATCTACAATGAGCAGTTCTTC.

This clone appeared a single time. V usage is TRBV6-4 and J usage is TRBJ2-7, with 12 nucleotides matching TRBD2. V shed 5 bases and J 4 bases; nucleotides not matched to a gene: 3. This CDR3 has 14 amino acids. The germline V gene has CDR1 MRHNA and CDR2 SNTAGT. CDR3 sequence reads: CASSRTSGTYEQYF. Written as DNA, the CDR3 is TGTGCCAGCAGTAGGACTAGCGGGACTTACGAGCAGTACTTC.

This clone showed up just once. This chain links TRBV6-2 or TRBV6-3 with TRBJ2-7; the D gene is possibly TRBD1 (5 bases). CDR1 is MNHEY, CDR2 SVGEGT, per germline. The CDR3 spans 14 residues. V was clipped by 4 bases and J by 1 base, with 11 bases between them. The CDR3 spells CASSFRQLSYEQYF. DNA for the CDR3: TGTGCCAGCAGTTTTCGACAGCTATCCTACGAGCAGTACTTC.

The chain is built from TRBV6-5 and TRBJ2-5; 11 nucleotides agree with TRBD2. The CDR3 length is 15 residues. The germline V gene encodes CDR1 MNHEY and CDR2 SVGAGI. V was pared by 6 bases and J by 5 bases, with 8 bases of the junction left unmatched. As DNA, the CDR3 is TGTGCCAGCAGCTTTAGCGGGAGGGCCGGGGAGACCCAGTACTTC. The encoded protein is CASSFSGRAGETQYF.